The 30 T cell receptor beta chains listed next were all sequenced from one sample in a study of T-cell reconstitution after alpha-beta-depleted transplantation in children. Unique molecular identifiers were used to barcode this TCRbeta library. Each CDR3 protein is one row after TCRdb ran MiXCR on the PCR reads. The sample consists of a few hundred thousand distinct CDR3 sequences, just over 20% of them appearing once. Sequenced here: PBMCs from the stem cell graft donor, sampled from the stem cell graft. Every receptor here comes from a human donor who donated a stem cell graft to a child with acute myeloid leukemia.

This clonotype appeared a few times. The genes are TRBV29-1 and TRBJ1-5; D may be TRBD1 (5 bases). This CDR3 region has 14 residues. V gave up 4 bases and J gave up 7 bases, with 17 bases separating them. Germline values: CDR1 SQVTM, CDR2 ANQGSEA. The CDR3 nucleotides read TGCAGCGTTGTAGAGGCTGGGGGGGTACAGCCCCAGCATTTT. Translating it yields CSVVEAGGVQPQHF.

This clonotype appeared a few times. The V and J genes are TRBV7-2 and TRBJ1-1; D ambiguous. V was cut by 4 bases and J by 4 bases, with 16 bases left in between. The CDR3 extends over 15 amino acids. The V gene's germline CDR1 is SGHTA and CDR2 FQGNSA. The CDR3 loop reads CASSSTDTVGTEAFF. The DNA of the CDR3 is TGTGCCAGCAGCTCAACCGACACTGTGGGCACTGAAGCTTTCTTT.

This clonotype came up many times. J is TRBJ1-2 and V is TRBV20-1, with no clear D. V was trimmed by 6 bases and J by 6 bases, leaving 20 bases between them. This CDR3 is built from 14 residues. Germline V gives CDR1 DFQATT, CDR2 SNEGSKA (reference sequence). The CDR3 is CSASGRRDSDGYTF. CDR3 sequence (DNA): TGCAGTGCGTCCGGAAGAAGGGATTCTGATGGCTACACCTTC.

This clonotype was detected a few times. The V call is TRBV20-1, the J call TRBJ1-6; TRBD1 agrees at 10 bases. The germline gives CDR1 DFQATT, CDR2 SNEGSKA (reference sequence). The CDR3 totals 17 residues. Unmatched junction bases numbered 8, after V lost 0 bases and J lost 6 bases. CDR3 amino acids: CSARDPTGGTGNSPLHF. CDR3 in DNA: TGCAGTGCTAGAGACCCGACAGGGGGCACGGGTAATTCACCCCTCCACTTT.

This clonotype showed up just a few times. The chain employs TRBV29-1 and TRBJ1-1; D is possibly TRBD1 (5 bases). The CDR3 has 14 amino acids. Germline CDR1 is SQVTM and CDR2 is ANQGSEA. V lost 7 bases to trimming and J lost 3 bases, with 18 bases between them. CDR3 protein: CSANGQGMDTEAFF. The DNA for the CDR3 is TGCAGCGCCAATGGCCAGGGAATGGACACTGAAGCTTTCTTT.

V usage is TRBV5-1 and J usage is TRBJ2-5; no reliable D call. V was shortened by 4 bases and J by 2 bases, with 6 bases between the two germline ends. Germline lookup yields CDR1 SGHRS and CDR2 YFSETQ. The CDR3 sequence is 12 residues long. CDR3 amino acids: CASSIPQETQYF. The CDR3, as DNA: TGCGCCAGCAGCATCCCACAAGAGACCCAGTACTTC.

This chain links TRBV5-1 with TRBJ2-2, with TRBD2 identical over 7 bases. Trimming cost V 4 bases and J 2 bases; bases outside gene matches: 8. Germline values: CDR1 SGHRS, CDR2 YFSETQ. The CDR3 spans 16 residues. The CDR3 coding sequence is TGCGCCAGCAGCCTACCTAGCGGCTCAAACACCGGGGAGCTGTTTTTT. Protein product: CASSLPSGSNTGELFF. Full variable domain (remainder filled in from reference TRBV5-1 and TRBJ2-2): KAGVTQTPRYLIKTRGQQVTLSCSPISGHRSVSWYQQTPGQGLQFLFEYFSETQRNKGNFPGRFSGRQFSNSRSEMNVSTLELGDSALYLCASSLPSGSNTGELFFGEGSRLTVL.

In this sample, this clonotype turned up many times. The chain employs TRBV24-1 and TRBJ2-4, with 8 bases matching TRBD1. Germline CDR1 KGHDR, CDR2 SFDVKD. After removal of 4 bases from V and 2 bases from J, the junction contained 3 bases not matched to a gene. This CDR3 region has 15 residues. CDR3: CATSEYRGSKNIQYF. CDR3 sequence (DNA): TGTGCCACCAGTGAATACAGGGGGTCCAAAAACATTCAGTACTTC.

This clonotype was detected only a few times. The chain recombines TRBV29-1 with TRBJ2-4; 11 nucleotides align to TRBD2. With V trimmed by 3 bases and J by 0 bases, 1 base remained unmatched. Germline V gene lookup returns CDR1 SQVTM and CDR2 ANQGSEA. The CDR3 is 15 residues long. The CDR3 region is CSVDGLAGAKNIQYF. In nucleotides, the CDR3 is TGCAGCGTTGACGGACTAGCGGGAGCCAAAAACATTCAGTACTTC.

The chain joins TRBV15 to TRBJ2-1; 10 positions match TRBD1. V shed 3 bases, J shed 10 bases, and the junction held 6 bases outside the gene matches. The CDR3 spans 14 residues. Germline CDR1 LNHNV, CDR2 YYDKDF (reference sequence). The CDR3 DNA reads as TGTGCCACCAGCAGTACAGACAGGGGGCGCGAGCAGTTCTTC. Its protein is CATSSTDRGREQFF. Looking up the rest from reference TRBV15 and TRBJ2-1 gives the full variable domain: DAMVIQNPRYQVTQFGKPVTLSCSQTLNHNVMYWYQQKSSQAPKLLFHYYDKDFNNEADTPDNFQSRRPNTSFCFLDIRSPGLGDTAMYLCATSSTDRGREQFFGPGTRLTVL.

The chain carries TRBV7-9 and TRBJ1-2; D ambiguous. V lost 5 bases and J 2 bases, leaving 6 bases between the germline ends. Germline V gives CDR1 SEHNR, CDR2 FQNEAQ (reference sequence). The CDR3 runs to 12 residues. CDR3: CASSENNYGYTF. Written as DNA, the CDR3 is TGTGCCAGCAGCGAAAACAACTATGGCTACACCTTC.

Ten or more counts support this clonotype. The chain joins TRBV7-8 to TRBJ2-5, with D hard to call. This CDR3 region has 14 residues. With 5 bases removed from V and 2 bases from J, the gap between germline ends came to 12 bases. Per the germline V gene, CDR1 is SGHVS and CDR2 is FQNEAQ. CDR3 bases: TGTGCCAGCAGCACCCGACAAACTCAAGAGACCCAGTACTTC. This codes for CASSTRQTQETQYF.

This clonotype has at least ten counts. This chain connects TRBV6-2 or TRBV6-3 to TRBJ2-7; 8 bases align to TRBD2. V gave up 2 bases and J gave up 4 bases; unmatched junction bases: 4. Germline loops: CDR1 MNHEY, CDR2 SVGEGT. The CDR3 contains 14 residues. The DNA of the CDR3 is TGTGCCAGCAGTTACGGCGGGGGGATATACGAGCAGTACTTC. Translating it yields CASSYGGGIYEQYF.

This clonotype was seen only a few times. The chain couples TRBV20-1 to TRBJ1-1; TRBD1 agrees at 9 bases. CDR1 is DFQATT and CDR2 is SNEGSKA in the germline V gene (reference sequence). The V segment lost 2 bases and the J segment 5 bases; nucleotides outside the gene matches: 9. CDR3 size: 15 residues. The CDR3 nucleotides are TGCAGTGCTAGACAGACGGGACAGGGTTTTACTGAAGCTTTCTTT. The encoded protein is CSARQTGQGFTEAFF.

The CDR3 DNA reads TGTGCCAGCGCCCCGGGAGGCCATGAGCAGTTCTTC. It yields the protein CASAPGGHEQFF. V is TRBV9 and J is TRBJ2-1; 7 bases agree with TRBD2. V gave up 7 bases and J gave up 8 bases; unmatched junction bases: 6. The CDR3 runs to 12 residues. Looked up from germline, CDR1 is SGDLS and CDR2 is YYNGEE.

The chain couples TRBV12-3 or TRBV12-4 to TRBJ2-7; 11 bases align to TRBD1. The CDR3 covers 18 residues. Trimming removed 2 bases from V and 0 bases from J; junction bases left unmatched: 9. Here the CDR3 DNA reads TGTGCCAGCAGTTTATTAGGTTTGGGGACAGGGGGCTCCTACGAGCAGTACTTC. Amino acid sequence: CASSLLGLGTGGSYEQYF.

The rearrangement uses TRBV28 and TRBJ1-1; D is undetermined. The CDR3 is 12 residues long. The V gene lost 1 base and the J gene lost 11 bases, with 11 bases spanning the gap. Per germline, CDR1 MDHEN and CDR2 SYDVKM. The CDR3: CASSLSGFAAFF. The CDR3 DNA follows: TGTGCCAGCAGTTTATCGGGGTTTGCGGCTTTCTTT.

This clonotype was picked up many times. This chain links TRBV4-3 with TRBJ2-1, with D perhaps matching TRBD1 (5 bases). V was pared by 1 base and J by 7 bases, with 14 bases between. CDR3 length: 15 amino acids. The germline V gene encodes CDR1 LGHNA and CDR2 YSLEER. In nucleotides, the CDR3 is TGCGCCAGCAGCCAAGGGGGCGGTTATCGGAATGAGCAGTTCTTC. This codes for CASSQGGGYRNEQFF.

The gene calls are TRBV5-1 and TRBJ2-1; 8 positions match TRBD1. The CDR3 is 13 residues long. V shed 1 base and J 16 bases; nucleotides not matched to a gene: 10. The germline V gene has CDR1 SGHRS and CDR2 YFSETQ. Here the CDR3 DNA reads TGCGCCAGCAGCTTGCGTCTACAGGGGGATCAATTCTTC. It yields the protein CASSLRLQGDQFF.

This clonotype appeared a few times. V is TRBV20-1 and J is TRBJ1-3, with a possible D match to TRBD1 (6 bases). Trimming pared 1 base from V and 4 bases from J, leaving 8 bases between. This CDR3 has 13 residues. The germline gives CDR1 DFQATT, CDR2 SNEGSKA (reference sequence). The CDR3 DNA follows: TGCAGTGCTAGAGTTCAGGGGGGAAACACCATATATTTT. Encoded protein: CSARVQGGNTIYF.

This clonotype has only a few counts. The genes are TRBV7-2 and TRBJ2-7; TRBD2 agrees at 13 bases. The V segment lost 4 bases and the J segment 9 bases; nucleotides outside the gene matches: 15. The CDR3 contains 17 residues. Germline V gene data show CDR1 as SGHTA and CDR2 as FQGNSA. The DNA for the CDR3 is TGTGCCAGCAGCTACCGGGTCACTGGACTAGCGGGAGCGGTGCAGTACTTC. Protein product: CASSYRVTGLAGAVQYF.

The J gene is TRBJ1-1, the V gene TRBV7-6; 8 bases line up with TRBD1. The CDR3 runs 13 residues. The germline gives CDR1 SGHVS, CDR2 FNYEAQ. V shed 3 bases, J shed 4 bases, and the junction held 1 base outside the gene matches. CDR3 sequence reads: CASSFGTGTEAFF. The CDR3 nucleotides read TGTGCCAGCAGCTTTGGGACAGGCACTGAAGCTTTCTTT.

This clonotype was found a few times. The J gene is TRBJ2-1, the V gene TRBV24-1; 8 bases match TRBD1. From germline, CDR1 is KGHDR and CDR2 SFDVKD. The V gene end was trimmed by 0 bases and the J gene end by 8 bases; junction bases not matched to a gene: 20. CDR3 length equals 20 residues. The CDR3 region has the DNA TGTGCCACCAGTGATTTGAAGGCGCCACAGGGGGTCAAGAAAACGGATGAGCAGTTCTTC. Its protein product is CATSDLKAPQGVKKTDEQFF.

V is TRBV2 and J is TRBJ2-3; TRBD2 aligns across 7 bases. CDR3 size: 15 residues. Germline V gene sequence: CDR1 SNHLY, CDR2 FYNNEI. With V trimmed by 6 bases and J by 1 base, 7 bases remained unmatched. The CDR3 sequence is CASSGAGVGTDTQYF. As DNA, the CDR3 is TGTGCCAGCAGCGGGGCGGGGGTCGGCACAGATACGCAGTATTTT.

This clonotype occurred a few times. The V and J genes are TRBV28 and TRBJ1-5; D not resolved. The V gene lost 6 bases and the J gene lost 1 base, with 4 bases spanning the gap. This CDR3 comprises 12 residues. Germline V gene sequence: CDR1 MDHEN, CDR2 SYDVKM. The DNA for the CDR3 is TGTGCCAGCAGGGGGAGCAATCAGCCCCAGCATTTT. It is translated as CASRGSNQPQHF.

The V call is TRBV29-1, the J call TRBJ1-4, with D maybe TRBD1 (5 bases). The CDR3 runs 14 residues. Germline V gene lookup returns CDR1 SQVTM and CDR2 ANQGSEA. The CDR3 protein is CSGGGLEAGEKLFF. The CDR3 nucleotides are TGCAGTGGGGGGGGATTGGAGGCGGGTGAAAAACTGTTTTTT.

This clonotype has just a few counts. The rearrangement links TRBV9 to TRBJ1-5, with 10 nucleotides matching TRBD1. CDR1 and CDR2 (germline): SGDLS, YYNGEE. Trimming at V came to 4 bases and at J to 2 bases, leaving 6 bases not matched to a gene. CDR3 length equals 16 residues. The CDR3 loop reads CASSMGTGAGNQPQHF. The CDR3 bases are TGTGCCAGCAGCATGGGGACAGGGGCCGGCAATCAGCCCCAGCATTTT.

The rearrangement links TRBV7-9 to TRBJ2-7; 9 nucleotides agree with TRBD2. The germline CDR1 and CDR2 sequences are SEHNR and FQNEAQ (reference sequence). There are 12 residues in the CDR3. The J segment lost 6 bases and the V segment lost 8 bases, leaving 5 bases of the junction unmatched. The CDR3 DNA reads as TGTGCCAGCTCGGGGCGGGAGGGCGAGCAGTACTTC. Translated, it gives CASSGREGEQYF.

The rearrangement links TRBV20-1 to TRBJ2-5, with 7 bases that match TRBD2. This CDR3 is built from 15 residues. The germline V gene has CDR1 DFQATT and CDR2 SNEGSKA (reference sequence). V was pared by 0 bases and J by 2 bases, with 6 bases of the junction left unmatched. In nucleotides, the CDR3 is TGCAGTGCTAGAGATCTGCGGGAGCGGCAAGAGACCCAGTACTTC. This codes for CSARDLRERQETQYF.

The CDR3 loop is CASSVEVRLAGENEQFF. CDR3 bases: TGTGCCAGCAGCGTAGAAGTTCGACTAGCGGGAGAGAATGAGCAGTTCTTC. V usage is TRBV9 and J usage is TRBJ2-1, with 12 bases lining up with TRBD2. The V and J ends lost 0 bases and 7 bases, in that order; junction bases with no gene match: 8. CDR1 is SGDLS and CDR2 is YYNGEE in the germline V gene. This CDR3 comprises 17 residues.